The next 11 T cell receptor beta chains were all read from a single sample in a study of control samples from healthy donors and cancer patients. TCRdb's table, derived via immunoSEQ multiplex PCR, lists solely in-frame clones and lacks some. The sample includes about 180,000 clones, almost 90% of them seen just once. Sequencing input: blood. All receptors derive from a woman in her forties or fifties in good health.

This sequence joins TRBV5-4 and TRBJ2-7; 7 positions match TRBD2. The CDR3 runs to 15 residues. Unmatched junction bases numbered 11, after V lost 6 bases and J lost 2 bases. The germline gives CDR1 SGHNT, CDR2 YYREEE (reference sequence). The DNA of the CDR3 is TGTGCCAGCAAGAGGGCGGGGGACGGGCCCTACGAGCAGTACTTC. This codes for CASKRAGDGPYEQYF. The variable domain in full, with the rest retrieved from reference TRBV5-4 and TRBJ2-7, is ETGVTQSPTHLIKTRGQQVTLRCSSQSGHNTVSWYQQALGQGPQFIFQYYREEENGRGNFPPRFSGLQFPNYSSELNVNALELDDSALYLCASKRAGDGPYEQYFGPGTRLTVT.

The rearrangement joins TRBV6-5 to TRBJ1-4; D call uncertain. Germline values: CDR1 MNHEY, CDR2 SVGAGI. The CDR3 totals 14 residues. The V end lost 6 bases, the J end lost 8 bases, and 16 bases lay between the germline ends. The CDR3 spells CASRWGDHNEKLFF. The CDR3 DNA is TGTGCCAGCAGGTGGGGTGACCACAACGAAAAACTGTTTTTT.

The J gene is TRBJ2-3, the V gene TRBV14, with D uncertain. The V gene's germline CDR1 is SGHDN and CDR2 FVKESK. V was cut by 3 bases and J by 7 bases, with 26 bases left in between. The CDR3 is 18 residues long. The CDR3 sequence: CASSQRISPSALRYTQYF. In DNA form, the CDR3 reads TGTGCCAGCAGCCAGAGGATATCCCCATCCGCCTTGCGATATACGCAGTATTTT.

This chain links TRBV19 with TRBJ1-1, with D maybe TRBD1 (5 bases). With 3 bases removed from V and 3 bases from J, the gap between germline ends came to 14 bases. The CDR3 is made up of 15 amino acids. The germline V gene has CDR1 LNHDA and CDR2 SQIVND (reference sequence). The CDR3 sequence: CASSMWGFQDTEAFF. DNA of the CDR3: TGTGCCAGTAGTATGTGGGGGTTTCAGGACACTGAAGCTTTCTTT.

The chain carries TRBV3-1 (or the pseudogene TRBV3-2) and TRBJ2-7; D gene unclear. This CDR3 contains 12 residues. From germline, CDR1 is LGHDT and CDR2 YNNKEL (reference sequence). V was cut by 2 bases and J by 6 bases, with 8 bases left in between. Here the CDR3 DNA reads TGTGCCAGCAGCCAAACGCTACGCGAGCAGTACTTC. This encodes CASSQTLREQYF.

This rearrangement joins TRBV5-1 to TRBJ2-5; TRBD1 or TRBD2 may be the D gene (6 bases each). The CDR3 has 13 residues. Germline lookup yields CDR1 SGHRS and CDR2 YFSETQ. V was pared by 2 bases and J by 4 bases, with 9 bases between. The CDR3 DNA reads TGCGCCAGCAGCTTCGGGGGCCTAGAGACCCAGTACTTC. Protein product: CASSFGGLETQYF.

The chain couples TRBV3-1 (or the pseudogene TRBV3-2) to TRBJ2-7, with unresolved D. V gave up 4 bases and J gave up 0 bases, with 19 bases separating them. The germline V gene encodes CDR1 LGHDT and CDR2 YNNKEL (reference sequence). This CDR3 comprises 17 residues. In DNA form, the CDR3 reads TGTGCCAGCAGCCGCCGGAATCTGGGTACAAGCTCCTACGAGCAGTACTTC. This gives the protein CASSRRNLGTSSYEQYF.

This rearrangement joins TRBV19 to TRBJ2-3; D may be TRBD1 or TRBD2 (5 bases each). The germline V and J ends were trimmed by 5 bases and 1 base, with 13 bases remaining between them. The CDR3 extends over 15 amino acids. The V gene's germline CDR1 is LNHDA and CDR2 SQIVND (reference sequence). CDR3 sequence reads: CASSVMGVGTDTQYF. In DNA form, the CDR3 reads TGTGCCAGTAGTGTAATGGGGGTTGGCACAGATACGCAGTATTTT.

This clone was seen only a few times. This chain joins TRBV2 and TRBJ1-6; D unresolved. CDR1 is SNHLY and CDR2 is FYNNEI in the germline V gene. Trimming cost V 4 bases and J 8 bases, with 6 bases left between them. CDR3 length: 12 residues. As DNA, the CDR3 is TGTGCCAGCAGTGGTAACCATTCACCCCTCCACTTT. As protein: CASSGNHSPLHF. The complete variable domain, with remaining parts taken from reference TRBV2 and TRBJ1-6, reads EPEVTQTPSHQVTQMGQEVILRCVPISNHLYFYWYRQILGQKVEFLVSFYNNEISEKSEIFDDQFSVERPDGSNFTLKIRSTKLEDSAMYFCASSGNHSPLHFGNGTRLTVT.

V usage is TRBV4-3 and J usage is TRBJ1-6, with D maybe TRBD1 (6 bases). The CDR3 totals 16 residues. Germline CDR1 LGHNA, CDR2 YSLEER. The germline V and J ends were trimmed by 0 bases and 5 bases, with 11 bases remaining between them. CDR3 nucleotide sequence: TGCGCCAGCAGCCAAGACCCACAGGGTAATAATTCACCCCTCCACTTT. Translating gives CASSQDPQGNNSPLHF.

This chain connects TRBV7-2 to TRBJ2-2, with 11 nucleotides matching TRBD2. J lost 13 bases, V lost 2 bases, and 6 bases had no gene match. CDR3 length: 14 amino acids. Germline V gives CDR1 SGHTA, CDR2 FQGNSA. CDR3 protein: CASSLHSGGAGLFF. DNA of the CDR3: TGTGCCAGCAGCTTACATAGCGGGGGGGCCGGGCTGTTTTTT.